The subject of this entry is one T cell receptor beta chain. CDR1 is SGDLS and CDR2 is YYNGEE in the germline V gene. J gave up 2 bases and V 4 bases, and 7 bases lay outside the gene matches. The CDR3 has 17 residues. TCR beta CDR3 amplification used RNA transcripts. The workflow started with a first-round RT-PCR run with HTBI primers and then moved on to a second-round multiplex PCR. TCRdb recomputed calls from the multiplex PCR reads with MiXCR, one row per CDR3 protein. Of under 350,000 distinct CDR3 sequences listed, under 20% were seen once; the top ten hold about 12%. These data are taken from a study of Graves' ophthalmopathy and Graves' hyperthyroidism. As for the study in general: No treatment had been given when peripheral blood was collected at initial diagnosis.

Symptoms, serum thyroxine and TRAb, thyroid ultrasound, and orbital computed tomography formed the diagnostic basis. The gene calls are TRBV9 and TRBJ2-6; TRBD1 agrees at 9 bases. Sequenced input: peripheral blood. The clonotype originates from an adult man with Graves' ophthalmopathy. CDR3 DNA: TGTGCCAGCAGCCCGGGACAGGGAGAGGCTGGGGCCAACGTCCTGACTTTC. The encoded protein is CASSPGQGEAGANVLTF.